A selection of T cell receptor beta chains follows, all from one sample in a study of blood T cell repertoires in COVID-19. Measured with immunoSEQ multiplex PCR; TCRdb has only the in-frame clones, and not every one. Of 200,000 to 250,000 clones in the sample, around 88% were seen once. Specimen: PBMCs or T cells enriched from blood (not recorded which). These receptors were collected from a woman in her fifties or sixties with acute COVID-19. CDR3s include the opening cysteine and the closing phenylalanine or tryptophan.

j_call	v_call	cdr3_aa
TRBJ2-7	TRBV9	CASSAQPQFFYEQYF
TRBJ2-1	TRBV5-1	CASSLRVAGSYNEQFF
TRBJ2-1	TRBV19	CASKDSLYNEQFF
TRBJ2-2	TRBV6-5	CASRAPGTVTGELFF
TRBJ2-2	TRBV6-5	CASRWLPGTGELFF
TRBJ2-1	TRBV24-1	CATSDRGLVRNNEQFF
TRBJ1-1	TRBV4-1	CASSQDPRAAAAFF
TRBJ2-7	TRBV9	CASNSAGDSYEQYF
TRBJ1-3	TRBV7-3	CASSSDRGNTIYF
TRBJ1-2	TRBV9	CASSPQTGNYGYTF
TRBJ2-5	TRBV30	CAWRELANQETQYF
TRBJ2-3	TRBV6-2/TRBV6-3	CASSGQGTDTQYF
TRBJ2-1	TRBV20-1	CSAHWNEQFF
TRBJ2-1	TRBV5-6	CASSQPGLGVPRAEQFF
TRBJ2-1	TRBV4-1	CASSYSGTSSNEQFF
TRBJ1-2	TRBV28	CASSRRGRYGYTF
TRBJ1-2	TRBV10-3	CAISESNGGRGGYTF
TRBJ2-7	TRBV5-1	CASSVTGISYEQYF
TRBJ1-1	TRBV6-6	CASSYSRPGGRTEAFF
TRBJ2-6	TRBV19	CASSQGTGANVLTF
TRBJ2-7	TRBV19	CASTKGTGTTMYEQYF
TRBJ2-7	TRBV19	CASSSRVRDEQYF
TRBJ2-7	TRBV15	CATSIRTSLREQYF
TRBJ2-1	TRBV6-4	CASSGAGTSTNEQFF
TRBJ1-6	TRBV10-3	CAISDRGVDNSPLHF
TRBJ1-1	TRBV7-3	CASSLVGQGGGTEAFF
TRBJ1-2	TRBV29-1	CSAVGQDYGYTF
TRBJ2-7	TRBV18	CASSRSQGSGYEQYF
TRBJ1-2	TRBV4-2	CASSQDKRKANYGYTF
TRBJ2-2	TRBV9	CASSPRQGGTGELFF
TRBJ1-4	TRBV4-3	CASSQMTGRNEKLFF
TRBJ1-5	TRBV5-6	CASSSGRQGRQPQHF
TRBJ2-1	TRBV24-1	CATSDSTGKAYNEQFF
TRBJ2-3	TRBV5-1	CASSRGLAGLDTQYF
TRBJ2-1	TRBV5-5	CASSLTGYEQFF
TRBJ2-3	TRBV11-2	CASSLSGGGLDTQYF
TRBJ2-2	TRBV7-6	CASTSLAGPNTGELFF
TRBJ2-5	TRBV5-1	CASSWDRETQYF
TRBJ2-7	TRBV5-1	CASGDTRGYEQYF
TRBJ2-5	TRBV28	CASQLSGVRGKTQYF